Listed below are T cell receptor beta chains from one sample, sequenced in a study of blood T cells in healthy people across ages. TCRdb analysed the 5' RACE reads with MiXCR anew, one entry per CDR3 protein. The data show about 1.7 million distinct CDR3 sequences, with about 28% seen just once and about 8% held by the top ten. Sequencing was done on a sample of blood. The receptors shown here come from a woman aged 30 to 39 in good health. CDR3s include the opening cysteine and the closing phenylalanine or tryptophan. The order of the fields is V gene, D gene, clone size, J gene, CDR3 DNA, CDR3 protein. D genes are given only for firm matches. Clone sizes are given selectively: once, few, many, or a class where the clone is expanded.

TRBV5-1	-	-	TRBJ1-1	TGCGCCAGCAGCCCAGCGACAGGGAACACTGAAGCTTTCTTT	CASSPATGNTEAFF
TRBV4-1	TRBD1	many	TRBJ2-5	TGCGCCAGCAGCACCGGGACAGGGAGAGAGACCCAGTACTTC	CASSTGTGRETQYF
TRBV6-1	TRBD2	many	TRBJ2-1	TGTGCCAGCAGTCCCCCGGGGGGGAATTCCTACAATGAGCAGTTCTTC	CASSPPGGNSYNEQFF
TRBV2	-	-	TRBJ2-3	TGTGCCAGCATAGGGAATACGCAGTATTTT	CASIGNTQYF
TRBV5-1	-	many	TRBJ2-7	TGCGCCAGCAGCCCCATGCCACCTAAGATCGGTAACGAGCAGTACTTC	CASSPMPPKIGNEQYF
TRBV27	-	-	TRBJ2-7	TGTGCCAGCAGTTACGGTCCGCTCAACTACGAGCAGTACTTC	CASSYGPLNYEQYF
TRBV29-1	-	-	TRBJ1-2	TGCGGCGTTGGCGACAGGCTGAACTATGGCTACACCTTC	CGVGDRLNYGYTF
TRBV7-9	-	-	TRBJ2-7	TGTGCCAGCAGCGGAGGACAGCAATACTTATACGAGCAGTACTTC	CASSGGQQYLYEQYF
TRBV5-1	-	many	TRBJ2-5	TGCGCCAGCAGCCAAAATGGGGAGCAGTACTTC	CASSQNGEQYF
TRBV12-3/TRBV12-4	TRBD1	-	TRBJ1-2	TGTGCCAGCAGTTTCGATAGGACAGGGCGTGGCTACACCTTC	CASSFDRTGRGYTF
TRBV7-2	-	-	TRBJ2-3	TGTGCCAGCAGCTTCAGTGGACAGAGATACACAGATACGCAGTATTTT	CASSFSGQRYTDTQYF
TRBV11-1	-	few	TRBJ2-3	TGTGCCAGCAGCTTGCGGATAGCCGACACAGATACGCAGTATTTT	CASSLRIADTDTQYF
TRBV7-9	-	-	TRBJ2-5	TGTGCCAGCGGGGTTCTGGAGGGCCGAGAGACCCAGTACTTC	CASGVLEGRETQYF
TRBV11-3	-	few	TRBJ1-1	TGTGCCAGCAGCTCGGGGGTTGGAACTGAAGCTTTCTTT	CASSSGVGTEAFF
TRBV2	-	many	TRBJ2-5	TGTGCCAGCAGTCCAATCCCTCTCCGGGGGAGGTCGGAGACCCAGTACTTC	CASSPIPLRGRSETQYF
TRBV5-1	-	few	TRBJ2-7	TGCGCCAGCAGGAAAGACAGGTCCGTATCCTACGAGCGGTACTTC	CASRKDRSVSYERYF
TRBV7-9	-	many	TRBJ2-7	TGTGCCAGCAAAGGGGTTAGCACTCACGAGCAGTACTTC	CASKGVSTHEQYF
TRBV6-5	TRBD2	-	TRBJ2-1	TGTGCCAGCAGTTACTCAGGTCGGGTCGGACTAGCGGGCGAAAGCTCCTACAATGAGCAGTTCTTC	CASSYSGRVGLAGESSYNEQFF
TRBV28	-	few	TRBJ1-2	TGTGCCAGCGTAGAAGGGGTGACTAACTATGGCTACACCTTC	CASVEGVTNYGYTF
TRBV20-1	-	-	TRBJ2-5	TGCAGTGCTAGGACCCGGGTTCACAAAACCTACGAGCAGGACTTC	CSARTRVHKTYEQDF
TRBV7-2	-	many	TRBJ2-7	TGTGCCAGCAGCCTAGTTGACCTTTACGAGCAGTACTTC	CASSLVDLYEQYF
TRBV12-3/TRBV12-4	-	few	TRBJ2-3	TGTGCCAGCAAGTCGAGGGGGGGCTCCACAGATACGCAGTATTTT	CASKSRGGSTDTQYF
TRBV12-3/TRBV12-4	TRBD1	-	TRBJ2-2	TGTGCCAGCAGTTTTTCATCCGGGACAGGGAGGACCGGGGAGCTGTTTTTT	CASSFSSGTGRTGELFF
TRBV19	-	-	TRBJ1-5	TGTGCCAGTAAAGGACAGTCCGATCAGCCCCAGCATTTT	CASKGQSDQPQHF
TRBV7-2	TRBD2	-	TRBJ2-3	TGTGCCAGCAGCTTTGGCGGGAGGCCCACAGATACGCAGTATTTT	CASSFGGRPTDTQYF
TRBV10-2	TRBD1	many	TRBJ2-3	TGCGCCAGCAGTCTCCGGGACAGTAACACAGATACGCAGTATTTT	CASSLRDSNTDTQYF
TRBV2	-	few	TRBJ1-1	TGTGCCAGCGCGCTTAGCACTGAAGCTTTCTTT	CASALSTEAFF
TRBV6-5	-	many	TRBJ1-4	TGTGCCAGCAGCAGGGGCGCAACTAATGAAAAACTGTTTTTT	CASSRGATNEKLFF